The text below deals with one T cell receptor (beta chain). The CDR3 is made up of 15 amino acids. Germline CDR1 is SGHVS and CDR2 is FQNEAQ. V was pared by 5 bases and J by 4 bases, with 10 bases of the junction left unmatched. This record belongs to a study of cytomegalovirus exposure and HLA in healthy donors. PCR primers comprised 60 Vbeta and 13 Jbeta primers. Data came from immunoSEQ multiplex PCR; TCRdb stores just in-frame clones and leaves some out. The sample contains some 110,000 clones, 60% to 85% of which appear only once. This chain uses TRBV7-8 with TRBJ2-7; 8 bases align to TRBD1. The material sequenced was PBMCs. This sequence originates from a male donor in good health and CMV-seropositive. The chain's CDR3 is CASSVTGGTGYEQYF. The CDR3 nucleotides are TGTGCCAGCAGCGTAACAGGGGGTACCGGTTACGAGCAGTACTTC.